Relative to its sample, the clone carrying this T cell receptor beta chain is large (0.1 to 1%). These data belong to a study of patients and donors after allogeneic stem cell transplantation. TCRdb re-called the RT-PCR reads with MiXCR, one entry per CDR3 protein. The data contain roughly 890 distinct CDR3 sequences, roughly 0.42% of them singletons. Germline CDR1 LGHNA, CDR2 YSLEER. The CDR3 extends over 15 amino acids. V gave up 0 bases and J gave up 9 bases, with 15 bases separating them. The clonotype comes from a human donor who was either an allogeneic HSCT recipient or a stem cell or donor lymphocyte infusion donor (not recorded which). It is not recorded whose cells these are; they may come from a transplant donor. The sample taken for sequencing was blood, either unsorted or a sorted T cell fraction (not recorded which). The V and J genes are TRBV4-3 and TRBJ2-1; D remains ambiguous. CDR3 sequence (DNA): TGCGCCAGCAGCCAAGAAGGGAAGCCTGGCGGTGAGCAGTTCTTC. It translates to CASSQEGKPGGEQFF.